These 13 T cell receptor beta chains were sequenced from one sample in a study of technical replicates of blood from a handful of donors. Clones were read by immunoSEQ multiplex PCR, and TCRdb kept only the in-frame ones, dropping some. The sample carries some 94,000 clones, 90% to 96% recorded once. Sequencing was performed on T cells isolated from PBMCs. These receptors all come from a human donor in good health.

This rearrangement joins TRBV6-5 to TRBJ2-3; D may be TRBD2 (5 bases). Germline V gene sequence: CDR1 MNHEY, CDR2 SVGAGI. Deletions cut 0 bases from V and 4 bases from J, with 8 bases between. The CDR3 is made up of 14 amino acids. The CDR3 DNA reads TGTGCCAGCAGTTACTCCCCACTAGCAGATACGCAGTATTTT. Amino acid sequence: CASSYSPLADTQYF.

V is TRBV4-3 and J is TRBJ2-7; 8 nucleotides line up with TRBD2. Germline trimming cut 1 base from V and 3 bases from J; bases unmatched to any gene: 11. CDR1 and CDR2 (germline): LGHNA, YSLEER. CDR3 length: 17 amino acids. CDR3 sequence: CASSQGFRSGSFYEQYF. The CDR3 DNA follows: TGCGCCAGCAGCCAAGGCTTCAGGAGCGGGAGCTTCTACGAGCAGTACTTC.

This clone was seen only once. The chain uses TRBV25-1 and TRBJ2-1; possible D gene TRBD2, 5 bases. The V end was cut by 8 bases, the J end by 6 bases, with 17 bases between. CDR1 and CDR2 from the germline V gene are MGHDK and SYGVNS. The CDR3 spans 14 residues. In nucleotides, the CDR3 is TGTGCCAGCTCCCCAGCGGAGGATCTCAATGAGCAGTTCTTC. Translation gives CASSPAEDLNEQFF.

The V call is TRBV28, the J call TRBJ1-2, with TRBD1 as a possible D gene (5 bases). CDR3 length: 14 amino acids. Trimming shortened V by 10 bases and J by 6 bases, and 21 bases separated the two germline ends. Germline V gene data show CDR1 as MDHEN and CDR2 as SYDVKM. CDR3 coding DNA: TGTGCCACCATTTCGGTCCCTAAGACAGATGGCTACACCTTC. This encodes CATISVPKTDGYTF.

For the CDR3, the DNA is TGTGCCAGCTCCCCGACTAGCTCCTACAATGAGCAGTTCTTC. It specifies CASSPTSSYNEQFF. The rearrangement links TRBV18 to TRBJ2-1, with D possibly TRBD2 on 6 matching bases. The V and J ends lost 6 bases and 0 bases respectively, with 9 bases between them. The length of the CDR3 is 14 residues. CDR1 and CDR2 (germline): KGHSH, LQKENI.

The chain has TRBV4-2 and TRBJ2-3; 9 positions agree with TRBD1. Germline CDR1 and CDR2: LGHNA and YNFKEQ. The CDR3 runs 14 residues. Germline trimming cut 4 bases from V and 6 bases from J; bases unmatched to any gene: 5. The CDR3 spells CASSPRQGVDTQYF. CDR3 coding DNA: TGTGCCAGCAGCCCCCGACAGGGGGTGGATACGCAGTATTTT.

The chain employs TRBV19 and TRBJ2-3, with D maybe TRBD2 (7 bases). The CDR3 consists of 15 residues. Germline CDR1 LNHDA, CDR2 SQIVND (reference sequence). V was pared by 4 bases and J by 4 bases, with 15 bases between. CDR3 loop: CASSKKQGGADTQYF. The CDR3 coding sequence is TGTGCCAGTAGTAAGAAACAGGGAGGGGCAGATACGCAGTATTTT.

The gene calls are TRBV9 and TRBJ2-2; D not certain. Per the germline V gene, CDR1 is SGDLS and CDR2 is YYNGEE. The CDR3 covers 12 residues. V was clipped by 4 bases and J by 1 base, with 2 bases between them. CDR3 DNA: TGTGCCAGCAGCCTGAACACCGGGGAGCTGTTTTTT. Encoded protein: CASSLNTGELFF. The entire variable domain, with the rest obtained from reference TRBV9 and TRBJ2-2, is as follows: DSGVTQTPKHLITATGQRVTLRCSPRSGDLSVYWYQQSLDQGLQFLIQYYNGEERAKGNILERFSAQQFPDLHSELNLSSLELGDSALYFCASSLNTGELFFGEGSRLTVL.

The chain combines TRBV6-5 with TRBJ2-1, with D possibly matching TRBD1 (6 bases). Trimming removed 10 bases at V and 7 bases at J, with 23 bases between. Germline V lookup: CDR1 MNHEY, CDR2 SVGAGI. This CDR3 has 15 amino acids. CDR3: CATEPSFPRGNEQFF. In DNA form, the CDR3 reads TGTGCCACTGAACCGTCCTTCCCTAGGGGGAATGAGCAGTTCTTC.

The J gene is TRBJ1-2, the V gene TRBV29-1; D is possibly TRBD1 (5 bases). Trimming cost V 8 bases and J 8 bases, with 18 bases left between them. Germline CDR1 reads SQVTM; CDR2 reads ANQGSEA. The CDR3 totals 12 residues. CDR3 sequence: CSTQWGSWGYTF. As DNA, the CDR3 is TGCAGCACCCAGTGGGGCTCATGGGGCTACACCTTC.

The gene calls are TRBV5-1 and TRBJ2-1; TRBD2 aligns across 7 bases. Per the germline V gene, CDR1 is SGHRS and CDR2 is YFSETQ. The CDR3 has 17 residues. Germline trimming cut 2 bases from V and 2 bases from J; bases unmatched to any gene: 10. The CDR3 loop reads CASSLGLGRNAYNEQFF. Here the CDR3 DNA reads TGCGCCAGCAGCTTAGGACTAGGGAGGAATGCCTACAATGAGCAGTTCTTC.

This clone came up once. V gene TRBV27 combines with J gene TRBJ2-2; tentative D call: TRBD2 (6 bases). This CDR3 has 14 amino acids. The V and J ends lost 2 bases and 6 bases respectively, with 10 bases between them. Germline assignment: CDR1 MNHEY and CDR2 SMNVEV (reference sequence). The CDR3 DNA reads TGTGCCAGCAGTTTAATCGGGAGCTCCGGGGAGCTGTTTTTT. This translates into CASSLIGSSGELFF.

The chain carries TRBV5-6 and TRBJ1-2; TRBD1 agrees at 9 bases. This CDR3 spans 13 amino acids. V lost 5 bases to trimming and J lost 8 bases; unmatched junction nucleotides: 7. CDR1 and CDR2 (germline): SGHDT, YYEEEE. DNA of the CDR3: TGTGCCAGCAGTACAGGGGGCTTTCGGGGCTACACCTTC. Its protein product is CASSTGGFRGYTF.